Described below is a single T cell receptor (beta chain) sequence and its context. Between the trimmed V and J ends, which lost 8 bases and 10 bases, there was a span of 18 bases. The CDR3 is made up of 14 amino acids. The germline gives CDR1 SNHLY, CDR2 FYNNEI. The sample originates from a study of blood T cell repertoires in COVID-19. About the research overall: Acute and convalescent COVID-19 samples came from the United States, Italy and Spain. From T cells, B-cell-depleted T cells, or PBMCs came the material, which was cDNA or gDNA.

Authors' analysis steps: Amplification from reference gene primers served as the basis for estimated nucleated cell counts. TCRdb's copy holds only in-frame clones and misses some; the assay was immunoSEQ multiplex PCR. V and J calls plus clone size are reproduced from that table; the DNA served to infer D and trimming. Of 130,000 to 150,000 clones listed, 88% are singletons. The receptor was isolated from a man in his sixties or seventies with acute or convalescent COVID-19. Input material: peripheral blood. The genes are TRBV2 and TRBJ1-6; possibly TRBD1 for D (5 bases). CDR3 sequence: CASRLIGGESPLHF. The CDR3 DNA sequence: TGTGCCAGCCGTCTAATCGGGGGAGAATCACCCCTCCACTTT.